This passage covers 18 T cell receptor beta chains from one sample sequenced in a study of pediatric ulcerative colitis. The method was immunoSEQ multiplex PCR; TCRdb's version includes in-frame clones alone and lacks a portion of them. The table includes 40,000 to 60,000 clones, around 76% detected once. One to two pinch biopsies were taken from the rectum during colonoscopy. Sequenced: gut tissue. These receptor sequences come from a girl under 18 with moderate ulcerative colitis.

This chain connects TRBV7-7 to TRBJ2-1, with 7 nucleotides matching TRBD1. In germline, CDR1 is SSHAT, CDR2 FNYEAQ (reference sequence). CDR3 size: 15 residues. CDR3 in amino acids: CASRRVGGLGHEQFF. The CDR3 region has the DNA TGTGCTAGCCGCCGGGTAGGGGGCCTGGGCCATGAGCAGTTCTTC.

The CDR3 here is CASSETGGGNQPQHF. As DNA, the CDR3 is TGTGCCAGCAGCGAGACAGGGGGCGGCAATCAGCCCCAGCATTTT. The gene calls are TRBV28 and TRBJ1-5, with 10 bases aligning to TRBD1. From germline, CDR1 is MDHEN and CDR2 SYDVKM. This CDR3 has 15 amino acids. Losses at the gene ends were 6 bases for V and 2 bases for J; bases not matched to a gene: 4. The complete variable domain, with remaining parts taken from reference TRBV28 and TRBJ1-5, reads DVKVTQSSRYLVKRTGEKVFLECVQDMDHENMFWYRQDPGLGLRLIYFSYDVKMKEKGDIPEGYSVSREKKERFSLILESASTNQTSMYLCASSETGGGNQPQHFGDGTRLSIL.

The rearrangement uses TRBV9 and TRBJ2-1; no firm D call. Trimming cost V 0 bases and J 2 bases, with 12 bases left between them. CDR3 length: 16 amino acids. Germline CDR1 is SGDLS and CDR2 is YYNGEE. Here the CDR3 reads CASSVAGSQTYNEQFF. The CDR3 bases are TGTGCCAGCAGCGTAGCTGGGTCGCAGACCTACAATGAGCAGTTCTTC.

The J gene is TRBJ2-7, the V gene TRBV19; 11 nucleotides align to TRBD1. The CDR3 has 15 amino acids. The ends lost 5 bases at V and 4 bases at J; junction bases unmatched: 7. Germline values: CDR1 LNHDA, CDR2 SQIVND (reference sequence). The CDR3 loop is CASSPGQGAAYEQYF. The CDR3 DNA follows: TGTGCCAGTAGTCCCGGACAGGGGGCCGCGTACGAGCAGTACTTC. The variable domain in full, with the rest retrieved from reference TRBV19 and TRBJ2-7, is DGGITQSPKYLFRKEGQNVTLSCEQNLNHDAMYWYRQDPGQGLRLIYYSQIVNDFQKGDIAEGYSVSREKKESFPLTVTSAQKNPTAFYLCASSPGQGAAYEQYFGPGTRLTVT.

The rearrangement links TRBV6-1 to TRBJ2-7, with 8 bases fitting TRBD1. The germline V gene encodes CDR1 MNHNS and CDR2 SASEGT. V shed 11 bases and J 5 bases; nucleotides not matched to a gene: 5. CDR3 size: 11 residues. The CDR3 nucleotides read TGTGCCGGACAGGGAGTCGACGAGCAGTACTTC. Its translation: CAGQGVDEQYF.

This chain connects TRBV7-2 to TRBJ2-4; 8 nucleotides line up with TRBD2. The CDR3 runs to 13 residues. V gave up 3 bases and J gave up 8 bases; unmatched junction bases: 3. Germline loops: CDR1 SGHTA, CDR2 FQGNSA. The CDR3 spells CASSLLTSDIQYF. The CDR3 nucleotides are TGTGCCAGCAGCTTGTTGACTAGCGACATTCAGTACTTC.

This chain joins TRBV15 and TRBJ1-5; D not resolved. CDR3 size: 13 residues. Germline V gives CDR1 LNHNV, CDR2 YYDKDF (reference sequence). With 0 bases removed from V and 4 bases from J, the gap between germline ends came to 4 bases. CDR3 protein: CATSRDRNQPQHF. The CDR3 bases are TGTGCCACCAGCAGAGATAGGAATCAGCCCCAGCATTTT. Using reference TRBV15 and TRBJ1-5 for the parts outside the CDR3, the full variable domain is DAMVIQNPRYQVTQFGKPVTLSCSQTLNHNVMYWYQQKSSQAPKLLFHYYDKDFNNEADTPDNFQSRRPNTSFCFLDIRSPGLGDTAMYLCATSRDRNQPQHFGDGTRLSIL.

V is TRBV28 and J is TRBJ2-1, with D possibly TRBD2 on 6 matching bases. This CDR3 is 11 amino acids long. Germline loops: CDR1 MDHEN, CDR2 SYDVKM. Trimming pared 6 bases from V and 7 bases from J, leaving 7 bases between. CDR3 protein: CASSRGNEQFF. Here the CDR3 DNA reads TGTGCCAGCAGCCGGGGGAATGAGCAGTTCTTC.

The rearrangement links TRBV29-1 to TRBJ2-1; 7 bases are a match to TRBD2. Per the germline V gene, CDR1 is SQVTM and CDR2 is ANQGSEA. Trimming cost V 6 bases and J 7 bases; bases outside gene matches: 15. This CDR3 contains 15 residues. CDR3 coding DNA: TGCAGCGTGCTTGCGGGGCGGGAGTCCGGTAATGAGCAGTTCTTC. It codes for CSVLAGRESGNEQFF.

This clone turned up a few times. J is TRBJ2-1 and V is TRBV4-2; D not resolved. The germline V and J ends were trimmed by 4 bases and 9 bases, with 10 bases remaining between them. The V gene's germline CDR1 is LGHNA and CDR2 YNFKEQ. The CDR3 covers 12 residues. Written as DNA, the CDR3 is TGTGCCAGCAGCCCCCCATGGGGTGAGCAGTTCTTC. Translated: CASSPPWGEQFF.

This clone was counted a single time. The chain carries TRBV5-1 and TRBJ2-1, with 12 bases lining up with TRBD2. CDR3 size: 15 residues. V trimming: 3 bases; J trimming: 9 bases; junction bases outside the gene matches: 7. CDR1 is SGHRS and CDR2 is YFSETQ in the germline V gene. The CDR3 bases are TGCGCCAGCAGCTCGACTAGCGGGAGTGAAAGTGAGCAGTTCTTC. It codes for CASSSTSGSESEQFF.

The gene calls are TRBV7-2 and TRBJ2-1, with D unclear. The length of the CDR3 is 14 residues. The germline CDR1 and CDR2 sequences are SGHTA and FQGNSA. Trimming left V 5 bases short and J 4 bases short, with 12 bases between. CDR3: CASSPQLGYNEQFF. In DNA form, the CDR3 reads TGTGCCAGCAGCCCGCAGCTCGGGTACAATGAGCAGTTCTTC.

V is TRBV2 and J is TRBJ1-2, with a tentative D call TRBD1 (5 bases). Looked up from germline, CDR1 is SNHLY and CDR2 is FYNNEI. CDR3 size: 14 residues. Trimming stripped 0 bases from V and 8 bases from J, with 13 bases between. CDR3 protein: CASSEARGSGGYTF. The CDR3 nucleotides read TGTGCCAGCAGTGAAGCGAGGGGATCAGGGGGCTACACCTTC.

This clone was observed once. The chain combines TRBV6-1 with TRBJ1-4, with TRBD1 identical over 7 bases. Germline V gene sequence: CDR1 MNHNS, CDR2 SASEGT. The CDR3 has 13 residues. The V gene end was trimmed by 10 bases and the J gene end by 8 bases; junction bases not matched to a gene: 10. Here the CDR3 reads CATAWDSQEKLFF. The CDR3, as DNA: TGTGCCACCGCCTGGGACAGCCAGGAAAAACTGTTTTTT.

The gene calls are TRBV19 and TRBJ2-1, with D perhaps TRBD1 or TRBD2 (5 bases each). V lost 8 bases, J lost 4 bases, and 15 bases lay in between. Germline V CDR1 and CDR2: LNHDA, SQIVND (reference sequence). The CDR3 extends over 14 amino acids. CDR3 sequence (DNA): TGTGCCAGTGCTATCGGGACGCGGTACAATGAGCAGTTCTTC. Translation: CASAIGTRYNEQFF. Together with reference TRBV19 and TRBJ2-1, the CDR3 gives the full variable domain: DGGITQSPKYLFRKEGQNVTLSCEQNLNHDAMYWYRQDPGQGLRLIYYSQIVNDFQKGDIAEGYSVSREKKESFPLTVTSAQKNPTAFYLCASAIGTRYNEQFFGPGTRLTVL.

The V gene is TRBV5-1, the J gene TRBJ2-2; 11 bases match TRBD2. The junction had 3 bases not matched to a gene; V was cut back by 6 bases and J by 2 bases. Germline-derived CDR1 and CDR2 are SGHRS and YFSETQ. CDR3 length equals 15 residues. The CDR3 region has the DNA TGCGCCAGCACGGGGACTAGCGGAAACACCGGGGAGCTGTTTTTT. This codes for CASTGTSGNTGELFF.

This chain links TRBV28 with TRBJ2-5, with 7 bases that match TRBD1. The junction had 9 bases not matched to a gene; V was cut back by 3 bases and J by 5 bases. The germline CDR1 and CDR2 sequences are MDHEN and SYDVKM. The CDR3 extends over 15 amino acids. CDR3 sequence: CASSLGQGDWETQYF. CDR3 DNA: TGTGCCAGCAGTTTGGGGCAGGGGGATTGGGAGACCCAGTACTTC.

The rearrangement joins TRBV6-5 to TRBJ2-2; 8 positions match TRBD1. Trimming took 6 bases from V and 3 from J; bases not matched to a gene: 6. Germline V gene lookup returns CDR1 MNHEY and CDR2 SVGAGI. The length of the CDR3 is 15 residues. CDR3 nucleotide sequence: TGTGCCAGCAGACCAGGGGGCGCGGACACCGGGGAGCTGTTTTTT. Translating it yields CASRPGGADTGELFF.